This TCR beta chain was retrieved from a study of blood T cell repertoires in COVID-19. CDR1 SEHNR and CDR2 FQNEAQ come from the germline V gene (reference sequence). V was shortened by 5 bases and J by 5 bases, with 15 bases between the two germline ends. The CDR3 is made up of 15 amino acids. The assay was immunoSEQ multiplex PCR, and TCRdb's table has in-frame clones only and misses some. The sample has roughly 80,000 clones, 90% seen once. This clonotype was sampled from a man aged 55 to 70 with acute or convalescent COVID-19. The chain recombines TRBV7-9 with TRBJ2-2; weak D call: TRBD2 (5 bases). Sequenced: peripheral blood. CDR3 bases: TGTGCCAGCAGCGGGAGAGGTGGGGTGACCGGGGAGCTGTTTTTT. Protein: CASSGRGGVTGELFF.